The rows below give T cell receptor beta chains drawn from one sample of a study of CD8 T cells in ankylosing spondylitis. TCRdb re-called the 5' RACE reads through MiXCR, storing one row per CDR3 protein. The sample yields about 160,000 distinct CDR3 sequences, around 17% seen once. Sequencing input: blood, either unsorted or a sorted T cell fraction (not recorded which). The receptors stem from a male donor with ankylosing spondylitis or in good health (not recorded which). Each CDR3 is given with its conserved first and last residue. A D gene is named only where the DNA matches it firmly. For some rows the clone size is stated as once, few or many, or as a class when expanded; others skip it.

d_call	v_call	j_call	clone_size	cdr3_nt	cdr3_aa
TRBD2	TRBV12-5	TRBJ2-2	-	TGTGCTAGTGGTTTGCGGGTTAGCGGGAGTCACACCGGGGAGCTGTTTTTT	CASGLRVSGSHTGELFF
-	TRBV10-3	TRBJ2-7	many	TGTGCCATCAGTGAGTCTAGTCAGACACAGAACCTCCTACGAGGGGAGCAGTACTTC	CAISESSQTQNLLRGEQYF
-	TRBV5-1	TRBJ1-4	many	TGCGCCAGCAGCGGAACCGGGCCGCTTAATGAAAAACTGTTTTTT	CASSGTGPLNEKLFF
-	TRBV5-1	TRBJ2-1	-	TGCGCCAGCAGCGTCCGATCTGCGGATGAGCAGTTCTTC	CASSVRSADEQFF
-	TRBV20-1	TRBJ1-1	once	TGCAGTGCTAGCCGTGGGGCGGGCACTGAAGCTTTCTTT	CSASRGAGTEAFF
TRBD1	TRBV28	TRBJ2-1	many	TGTGCCAGCAGTCGCGGGACAGGGGGAAACTATGAGCAGTTCTTC	CASSRGTGGNYEQFF
TRBD2	TRBV5-1	TRBJ2-7	few	TGCGCCAGCAGCTTGGAGGGGACTAGCGGAGGTCGCTACGAGCAGTACTTC	CASSLEGTSGGRYEQYF
TRBD2	TRBV20-1	TRBJ2-7	-	TGCAGTGCTAGAGGACTAGCCTGGGAGCAGTACTTC	CSARGLAWEQYF
-	TRBV20-1	TRBJ1-5	many	TGCAGTGCTAAGGCGACGGCAAATCAGCCCCAGCATTTT	CSAKATANQPQHF
-	TRBV11-2	TRBJ1-1	many	TGTGCCAGCAGCTTAGATGGGGAGATGAACACTGAAGCTTTCTTT	CASSLDGEMNTEAFF
-	TRBV6-1	TRBJ1-4	few	TGTGCCAGCAGTCGGGACACGTCCGATGAAAAACTGTTTTTT	CASSRDTSDEKLFF
-	TRBV29-1	TRBJ2-3	many	TGCAGCGTTAATACTAGCCCCACAGATACGCAGTATTTT	CSVNTSPTDTQYF
-	TRBV2	TRBJ2-1	-	TGTGCCAGCCTGCGCTCCCTGGTGGCAGGACCGGCGGGGCATGAGCAGTTCTTC	CASLRSLVAGPAGHEQFF
TRBD1	TRBV28	TRBJ1-5	-	TGTGCCAGCAGACCTACCCGACAGGGCCGAAATCAGCCCCAGCATTTT	CASRPTRQGRNQPQHF
TRBD1	TRBV19	TRBJ2-2	many	TGTGCCAGTAGTGTCGGACAGGGGGCAAACACCGGGGAGCTGTTTTTT	CASSVGQGANTGELFF
-	TRBV9	TRBJ2-7	-	TGTGCCAGCAGCGTAGGGCCTGGGCCAGGCTACGAGCAGTACTTC	CASSVGPGPGYEQYF
-	TRBV19	TRBJ1-2	few	TGTGCCAGTAGTATAGGGGCGCAGAACTATGGCTACACCTTC	CASSIGAQNYGYTF
TRBD1	TRBV29-1	TRBJ1-1	many	TGCAGCGCCCTTGGGGCAGGGGGTATGGGTGAAGCTTTCTTT	CSALGAGGMGEAFF
TRBD2	TRBV5-1	TRBJ2-1	-	TGCGCCAGCAGCGCCGGGACTAGCGGGACGGAGCAGTTCTTC	CASSAGTSGTEQFF
-	TRBV2	TRBJ2-2	many	TGTGCCAGCAGGGGAGATAACACCGGGGAGCTGTTTTTT	CASRGDNTGELFF
-	TRBV25-1	TRBJ1-3	many	TGTGCCAGCAGTGTGGGTTCTGGAAACACCATATATTTT	CASSVGSGNTIYF
-	TRBV5-1	TRBJ2-2	many	TGCGCCAGCAGCTTGGTGTCAGGGGCCGGGGAGCTGTTTTTT	CASSLVSGAGELFF
TRBD1	TRBV12-3/TRBV12-4	TRBJ1-1	few	TGTGCCAGCAGTGCCGAACAGGGGTCGGAAGCTTTCTTT	CASSAEQGSEAFF
TRBD2	TRBV7-8	TRBJ2-3	-	TGTGCCAGCAGTTGGAACGGGGGGGACGCGCAGTATTTT	CASSWNGGDAQYF
-	TRBV12-3/TRBV12-4	TRBJ1-1	-	TGTGCCAGCAGGCTAGCAATGAACACTGAAGCTTTCTTT	CASRLAMNTEAFF
-	TRBV6-5	TRBJ1-2	-	TGTGCCAGCAGTTACCAGCCCGGGACCTATGGCTACACCTTC	CASSYQPGTYGYTF
-	TRBV7-3	TRBJ1-1	many	TGTGCCAGCAGCTTACGGGGGACAAGGCACCCGAACACTGAAGCTTTCTTT	CASSLRGTRHPNTEAFF
TRBD1	TRBV6-5	TRBJ1-2	many	TGTGCCAGCAGTTATAAGGACAGGGCTGGCTACACCTTC	CASSYKDRAGYTF
TRBD1	TRBV5-4	TRBJ2-1	-	TGTGCCAGCAGCTCAGGGGGACAGAGCTCCTACAATGAGCAGTTCTTC	CASSSGGQSSYNEQFF
-	TRBV19	TRBJ1-1	many	TGTGCCAGTAGCCGCGGGGTTGGGACTGAAGCTTTCTTT	CASSRGVGTEAFF
-	TRBV7-9	TRBJ2-5	-	TGTGCCAGCAGCTTAGCCGCGTTGGTAAGGCAAGAGACCCAGTACTTC	CASSLAALVRQETQYF